The TCR beta chain described here comes from a study of blood T cells in healthy people across ages. Overall study results and limits: Naive T cell percentage and TCR beta diversity correlated strongly.

The use of a sample-barcoded 5' primer and a J-beta primer mix characterized a second PCR of roughly 6 to 11 cycles. TCRdb ran MiXCR on the 5' RACE reads and lists one entry per CDR3 protein. The table lists fewer than 1,200,000 distinct CDR3 sequences, under 30% of them singletons. Germline lookup yields CDR1 MNHNY and CDR2 SVGAGI (reference sequence). This CDR3 spans 11 amino acids. There are a few counts of this clonotype. The antigen is not known. A junction boundary mismatches the germline segment, possibly from a read error. This sample also appeared in a second study, on T cells of mothers and their children. That study reports: Every mother produced more than 9 million TCR beta CDR3 reads, whereas every child provided several million. The effect of thymic selection on TCR recombination output is similar between related and unrelated pairs. Overlap ran slightly, non-significantly higher for related than unrelated mother-child pairs.

This clonotype was obtained from a girl aged 2 to 10 in good health. The rearrangement uses TRBV6-6 and TRBJ2-3; D unresolved. The material sequenced was blood. CDR3 sequence reads: CASRETDAQYF. The CDR3 bases are TGTGCCAGCAGGGAAACAGATGCGCAGTATTTT.